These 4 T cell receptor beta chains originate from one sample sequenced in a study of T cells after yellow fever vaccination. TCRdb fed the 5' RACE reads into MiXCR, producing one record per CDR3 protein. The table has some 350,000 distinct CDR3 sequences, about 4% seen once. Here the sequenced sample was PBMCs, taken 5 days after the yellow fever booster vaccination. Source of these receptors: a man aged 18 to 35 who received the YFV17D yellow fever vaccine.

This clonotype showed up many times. The CDR3 sequence: CASSVGANYEQYV. The CDR3, as DNA: TGTGCCAGCAGTGTCGGGGCAAACTACGAGCAGTACGTC. V and J are TRBV6-1 and TRBJ2-7; possibly TRBD1 or TRBD2 for D (5 bases each). Germline loops: CDR1 MNHNS, CDR2 SASEGT. Trimming took off 4 bases at V and 3 bases at J, with 10 bases between the two ends. The CDR3 extends over 13 amino acids.

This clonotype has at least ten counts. The CDR3 bases are TGTGCCAGCAGCTTAGTGTGGACAGGGGGCCACAATGAGCAGTTCTTC. As protein: CASSLVWTGGHNEQFF. V gene TRBV7-9 combines with J gene TRBJ2-1, with 11 bases identical to TRBD1. The CDR3 is 16 amino acids. Per germline, CDR1 SEHNR and CDR2 FQNEAQ (reference sequence). Losses at the gene ends were 1 base for V and 5 bases for J; bases not matched to a gene: 4. The full variable domain, in which reference TRBV7-9 and TRBJ2-1 provide the parts outside the CDR3, is DTGVSQNPRHKITKRGQNVTFRCDPISEHNRLYWYRQTLGQGPEFLTYFQNEAQLEKSRLLSDRFSAERPKGSFSTLEIQRTEQGDSAMYLCASSLVWTGGHNEQFFGPGTRLTVL.

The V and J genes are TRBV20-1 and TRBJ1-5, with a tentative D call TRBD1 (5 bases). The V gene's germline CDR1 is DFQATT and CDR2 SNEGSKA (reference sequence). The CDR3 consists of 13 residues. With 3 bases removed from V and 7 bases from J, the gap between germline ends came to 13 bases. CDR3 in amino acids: CSARWGVGQPQHF. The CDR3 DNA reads TGCAGTGCTAGGTGGGGGGTAGGACAGCCCCAGCATTTT.

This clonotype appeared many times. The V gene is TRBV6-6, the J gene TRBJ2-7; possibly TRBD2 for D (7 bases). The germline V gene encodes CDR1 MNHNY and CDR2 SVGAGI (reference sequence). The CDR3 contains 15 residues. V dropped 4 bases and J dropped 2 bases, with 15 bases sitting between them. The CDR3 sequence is CASSFGGGGTYEQYF. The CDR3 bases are TGTGCCAGCAGTTTTGGGGGAGGGGGGACCTACGAGCAGTACTTC.